The clone carrying this TCR beta chain is medium-sized in the sample. This specimen comes from a study of prognosis after radiotherapy for stage I lung cancer. From genomic DNA, TCR beta CDR3 was amplified by two-round multiplex PCR. First-round PCR, the initial amplification, used primers specific to each TRBV and TRBJ gene. TCRdb redid the calling of the multiplex PCR reads with MiXCR, one entry per CDR3 protein. Among 12,000 to 15,000 distinct CDR3 sequences listed, 50% were seen once. CDR3 size: 15 residues. V lost 5 bases and J lost 0, with 14 bases in between. Germline loops: CDR1 MNHNS, CDR2 SASEGT.

The sequence derives from a donor aged 50 or older with non-small cell lung cancer. The sample consisted of PBMCs, taken before or after stereotactic body radiation therapy (not recorded which). This chain links TRBV6-1 with TRBJ2-7, with D hard to call. CDR3 residues: CASSHQQPRSYEQYF. The CDR3 DNA reads TGTGCCAGCAGTCACCAGCAACCCCGCTCCTACGAGCAGTACTTC.